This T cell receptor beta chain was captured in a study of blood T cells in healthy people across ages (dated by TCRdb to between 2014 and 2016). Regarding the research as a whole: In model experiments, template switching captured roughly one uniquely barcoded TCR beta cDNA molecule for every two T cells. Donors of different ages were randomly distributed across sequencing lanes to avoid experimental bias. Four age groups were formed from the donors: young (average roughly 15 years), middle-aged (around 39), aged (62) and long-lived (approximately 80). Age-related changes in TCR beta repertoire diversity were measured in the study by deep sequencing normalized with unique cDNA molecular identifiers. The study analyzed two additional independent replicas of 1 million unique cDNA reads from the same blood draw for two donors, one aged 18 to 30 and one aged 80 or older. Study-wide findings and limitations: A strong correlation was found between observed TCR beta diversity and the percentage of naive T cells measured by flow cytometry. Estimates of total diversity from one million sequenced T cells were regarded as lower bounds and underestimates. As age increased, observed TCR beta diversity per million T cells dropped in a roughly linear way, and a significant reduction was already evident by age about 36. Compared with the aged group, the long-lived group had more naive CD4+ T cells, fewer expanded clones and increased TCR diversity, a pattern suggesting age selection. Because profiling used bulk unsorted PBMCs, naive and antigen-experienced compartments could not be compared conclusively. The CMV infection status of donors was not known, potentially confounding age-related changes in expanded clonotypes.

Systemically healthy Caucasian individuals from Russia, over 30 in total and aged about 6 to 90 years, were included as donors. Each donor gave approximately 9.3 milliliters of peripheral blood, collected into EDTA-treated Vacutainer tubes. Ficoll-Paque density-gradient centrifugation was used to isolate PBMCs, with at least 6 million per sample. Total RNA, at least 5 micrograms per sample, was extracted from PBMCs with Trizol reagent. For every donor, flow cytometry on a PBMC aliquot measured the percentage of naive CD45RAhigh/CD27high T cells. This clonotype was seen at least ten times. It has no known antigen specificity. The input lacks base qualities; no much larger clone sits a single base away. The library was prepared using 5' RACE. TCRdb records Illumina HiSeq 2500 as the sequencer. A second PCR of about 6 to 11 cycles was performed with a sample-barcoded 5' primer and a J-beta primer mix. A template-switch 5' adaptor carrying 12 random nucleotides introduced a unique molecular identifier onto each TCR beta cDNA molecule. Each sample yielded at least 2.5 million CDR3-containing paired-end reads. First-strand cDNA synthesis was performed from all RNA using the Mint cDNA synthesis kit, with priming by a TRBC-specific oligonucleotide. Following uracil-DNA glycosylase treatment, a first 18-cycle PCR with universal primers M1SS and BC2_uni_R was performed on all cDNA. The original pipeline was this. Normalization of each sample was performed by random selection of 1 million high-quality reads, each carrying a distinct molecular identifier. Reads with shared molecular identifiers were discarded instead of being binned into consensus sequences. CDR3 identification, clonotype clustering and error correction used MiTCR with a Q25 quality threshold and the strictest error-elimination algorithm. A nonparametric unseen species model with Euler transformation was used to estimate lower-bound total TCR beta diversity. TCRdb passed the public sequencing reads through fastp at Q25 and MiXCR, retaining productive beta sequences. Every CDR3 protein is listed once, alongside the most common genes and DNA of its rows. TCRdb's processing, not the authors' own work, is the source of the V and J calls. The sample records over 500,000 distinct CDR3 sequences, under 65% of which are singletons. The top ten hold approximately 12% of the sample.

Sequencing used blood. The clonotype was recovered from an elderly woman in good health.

The CDR3 has the sequence CASSLREGRLAAYNEQFF. The DNA reads TGTGCCAGCAGCTTAAGAGAGGGCCGACTAGCCGCATACAATGAGCAGTTCTTC. The rearranged segments are TRBV7-9 and TRBJ2-1; TRBD2 aligns with 7 central bases. From its cysteine to its phenylalanine, the CDR3 spans 18 amino acids. This entry keeps only the CDR3 DNA: 54 bases, framed from base 1. The junction shows trimming of 2 bases on V and 4 bases on J, and the gene matches do not reach 14 bases of it. The germline V gene (reference sequence) yields SEHNR for CDR1 and FQNEAQ for CDR2.